This TCR beta chain is drawn from a study of blood T cell repertoires in COVID-19. Study in general: Sample material is recorded as cDNA or gDNA derived from T cells, B-cell-depleted T cells, or PBMCs.

The CDR3 totals 14 residues. Trimming took off 5 bases at V and 6 bases at J, with 14 bases between the two ends. Germline CDR1 reads MDHEN; CDR2 reads SYDVKM. During active infection, Seattle patients enrolled and were then monitored through disease. In the original processing: Estimation of nucleated cell counts relied on the amplification of reference gene primers. Profiled with immunoSEQ multiplex PCR; TCRdb holds only in-frame clones, not every one. D and trimming come from the DNA, and the V and J calls and clone size come from that table. This table holds around 300,000 clones, roughly 90% found once.

Sequencing was carried out using peripheral blood. The genes are TRBV28 and TRBJ1-5; possibly TRBD1 for D (5 bases). The source is a woman aged 30 to 39 with COVID-19, enrolled during active disease. CDR3 coding DNA: TGTGCCAGCAGTCCCCGGGGCGGGAGTCAGCCCCAGCATTTT. Protein product: CASSPRGGSQPQHF.